The sample holds a few counts of the clone carrying this T cell receptor (beta chain). Its antigen is unidentified. Germline CDR1 is SNHLY and CDR2 is FYNNEI. The CDR3 is 15 residues long. V lost 5 bases and J lost 6; bases outside the gene matches: 9. The data belong to a study of identical twins. General study points: Excess twin sharing in beta out-of-frame sequences was weaker.

No donor was unhealthy or non-Caucasian. From the 5' RACE reads, TCRdb called clonotypes with MiXCR, one entry per CDR3 protein. The data contain roughly 350,000 distinct CDR3 sequences, roughly 9% of them singletons. The source is a woman aged 45-65 years in good health. Sequencing was carried out using naive T cells sorted from blood. The chain recombines TRBV2 with TRBJ2-1, with 8 nucleotides matching TRBD2. The CDR3 spells CASSLRSGSANEQFF. The DNA of the CDR3 is TGTGCCAGCAGTCTACGGAGCGGGAGCGCCAATGAGCAGTTCTTC.